Following are 15 T cell receptor beta chains from one sample sequenced in a study of T cells in Graves' hyperthyroidism and ophthalmopathy. Template material for amplifying TCR beta CDR3 regions consisted of RNA transcripts. When the TCR CDR3 underwent first-round RT-PCR, the HTBI primer set was used. One entry per CDR3 protein results from TCRdb running MiXCR on the multiplex PCR reads. Here the sample spans nearly 250,000 distinct CDR3 sequences, less than 20% being singletons. Sequencing used blood. These receptors came from a woman under 30 with Graves' ophthalmopathy.

This clonotype has at least ten counts. This chain uses TRBV7-2 with TRBJ2-1, with D hard to call. CDR3 length equals 12 residues. The V gene lost 5 bases and the J gene lost 5 bases, with 7 bases spanning the gap. Germline CDR1 and CDR2: SGHTA and FQGNSA. CDR3 coding DNA: TGTGCCAGCAGCGGAGTTAACAATGAGCAGTTCTTC. Amino acid sequence: CASSGVNNEQFF.

The sample holds many counts of this clonotype. The chain links TRBV28 to TRBJ2-1, with 13 bases matching TRBD2. Germline CDR1 and CDR2: MDHEN and SYDVKM. Trimming removed 7 bases from V and 0 bases from J; junction bases left unmatched: 15. The CDR3 length is 20 residues. The CDR3 sequence: CASTKTGTSGKGSSYNEQFF. CDR3 DNA: TGTGCCAGCACCAAGACCGGGACTAGCGGGAAGGGTAGCTCCTACAATGAGCAGTTCTTC. Full variable domain (remainder filled in from reference TRBV28 and TRBJ2-1): DVKVTQSSRYLVKRTGEKVFLECVQDMDHENMFWYRQDPGLGLRLIYFSYDVKMKEKGDIPEGYSVSREKKERFSLILESASTNQTSMYLCASTKTGTSGKGSSYNEQFFGPGTRLTVL.

This clonotype was detected many times. This sequence joins TRBV5-1 and TRBJ2-3; a possible D gene is TRBD1 (5 bases). The CDR3 extends over 16 amino acids. Trimming took off 0 bases at V and 0 bases at J, with 11 bases between the two ends. Per germline, CDR1 SGHRS and CDR2 YFSETQ. CDR3 coding DNA: TGCGCCAGCAGCTTGGAACAGGCGTTTAGCACAGATACGCAGTATTTT. This gives the protein CASSLEQAFSTDTQYF.

This clonotype was detected ten times or more. This sequence joins TRBV5-1 and TRBJ2-1, with 10 bases identical to TRBD2. The CDR3 covers 16 residues. The germline CDR1 and CDR2 sequences are SGHRS and YFSETQ. V trimming: 0 bases; J trimming: 1 base; junction bases outside the gene matches: 1. The CDR3, as DNA: TGCGCCAGCAGCTTGGGAGCGGGAGGGTCCTACAATGAGCAGTTCTTC. It encodes CASSLGAGGSYNEQFF.

In this sample, this clonotype turned up many times. The V and J genes are TRBV7-2 and TRBJ2-1; 8 bases fit TRBD2. The J segment lost 2 bases and the V segment lost 5 bases, leaving 5 bases of the junction unmatched. The CDR3 consists of 15 residues. CDR1 is SGHTA, CDR2 FQGNSA, per germline. The CDR3 nucleotides are TGTGCCAGCAGCATCTCTAGCGGGCCCTACAATGAGCAGTTCTTC. Protein: CASSISSGPYNEQFF. The full variable domain, rest sourced from reference TRBV7-2 and TRBJ2-1, is GAGVSQSPSNKVTEKGKDVELRCDPISGHTALYWYRQSLGQGLEFLIYFQGNSAPDKSGLPSDRFSAERTGGSVSTLTIQRTQQEDSAVYLCASSISSGPYNEQFFGPGTRLTVL.

This clonotype was seen a handful of times. The gene calls are TRBV19 and TRBJ2-5, with unresolved D. Trimming shortened V by 3 bases and J by 5 bases, and 16 bases separated the two germline ends. Per germline, CDR1 LNHDA and CDR2 SQIVND (reference sequence). CDR3 length: 15 amino acids. This CDR3 is CASSIMLSGMETQYF. Written as DNA, the CDR3 is TGTGCCAGTAGTATTATGCTGTCCGGCATGGAGACCCAGTACTTC. The whole variable domain, filled in from reference TRBV19 and TRBJ2-5, reads DGGITQSPKYLFRKEGQNVTLSCEQNLNHDAMYWYRQDPGQGLRLIYYSQIVNDFQKGDIAEGYSVSREKKESFPLTVTSAQKNPTAFYLCASSIMLSGMETQYFGPGTRLLVL.

This clonotype was detected many times. The V gene is TRBV6-1, the J gene TRBJ1-1; tentative D call: TRBD1 (6 bases). Per germline, CDR1 MNHNS and CDR2 SASEGT. V lost 6 bases and J 5 bases, leaving 16 bases between the germline ends. The CDR3 spans 14 residues. The CDR3 DNA follows: TGTGCCAGCAGCGACCTTGACAGGAGGACTGAAGCTTTCTTT. This translates into CASSDLDRRTEAFF.

This clonotype was found many times. This rearrangement joins TRBV4-1 to TRBJ2-3, with a tentative D call TRBD2 (5 bases). Germline assignment: CDR1 MGHRA and CDR2 YSYEKL. The CDR3 spans 17 residues. Trimming stripped 1 base from V and 5 bases from J, with 19 bases between. The CDR3 region is CASSQGVDYTWQDTQYF. CDR3 bases: TGCGCCAGCAGCCAAGGGGTTGACTACACATGGCAAGATACGCAGTATTTT.

The CDR3 sequence: CASTQRSGGADTQYF. The CDR3 DNA reads TGTGCCAGCACCCAAAGAAGCGGGGGGGCTGATACGCAGTATTTT. The chain carries TRBV9 and TRBJ2-3; TRBD2 aligns across 10 bases. V lost 6 bases to trimming and J lost 6 bases; unmatched junction nucleotides: 10. The CDR3 consists of 15 residues. Per the germline V gene, CDR1 is SGDLS and CDR2 is YYNGEE.

This clonotype occurred a few times. This sequence may be a read error, since a much larger clone differs from it by one base. The chain carries TRBV7-2 and TRBJ1-6; D is unresolved. Germline V gives CDR1 SGHTA, CDR2 FQGNSA. The CDR3 consists of 14 residues. The CDR3, as DNA: TGTGCCAGCAGCTCCAGCGGGGTTGGTTCACCCCTCCGCTTT. Amino acid sequence: CASSSSGVGSPLRF. Looking up the rest from reference TRBV7-2 and TRBJ1-6 gives the full variable domain: GAGVSQSPSNKVTEKGKDVELRCDPISGHTALYWYRQSLGQGLEFLIYFQGNSAPDKSGLPSDRFSAERTGGSVSTLTIQRTQQEDSAVYLCASSSSGVGSPLRFGNGTRLTVT.

This clonotype showed up many times. The V call is TRBV2, the J call TRBJ1-2, with D tentatively TRBD1 (6 bases). Trimming cost V 2 bases and J 5 bases, with 12 bases left between them. The CDR3 is made up of 14 amino acids. Germline CDR1 is SNHLY and CDR2 is FYNNEI. The CDR3 is CASSEPGGEYGYTF. The CDR3 coding sequence is TGTGCCAGCAGTGAACCTGGGGGCGAATATGGCTACACCTTC.

This clonotype was seen at least ten times. For the CDR3, the DNA is TGTGCCAGCAGTTTAAGGGACAACACAGATACGCAGTATTTT. This codes for CASSLRDNTDTQYF. This chain connects TRBV6-1 to TRBJ2-3; perhaps TRBD1 as D (6 bases). The V and J ends lost 5 bases and 2 bases respectively, with 11 bases between them. This CDR3 has 14 residues. CDR1 and CDR2 from the germline V gene are MNHNS and SASEGT.

Many counts were recorded for this clonotype. The gene calls are TRBV11-1 and TRBJ2-1, with D perhaps TRBD2 (6 bases). Between the trimmed V and J ends, which lost 4 bases and 4 bases, there was a span of 14 bases. Per germline, CDR1 SGHAT and CDR2 FQDESV (reference sequence). The CDR3 sequence is 15 residues long. The CDR3 nucleotides are TGTGCCAGCAGCTCGACTAGTGACCCATACAATGAGCAGTTCTTC. It specifies CASSSTSDPYNEQFF.

This clonotype was seen at least ten times. This CDR3 reads CASSFYARSQETQYF. The CDR3 bases are TGTGCCAGCAGCTTTTATGCTCGGAGCCAAGAGACCCAGTACTTC. The V and J genes are TRBV7-6 and TRBJ2-5; D uncertain. Trimming stripped 3 bases from V and 1 base from J, with 12 bases between. The germline CDR1 and CDR2 sequences are SGHVS and FNYEAQ. This CDR3 is 15 amino acids long.

Ten or more counts support this clonotype. The chain carries TRBV30 and TRBJ1-4, with D possibly being TRBD1 (5 bases). The CDR3 runs to 18 residues. Looked up from germline, CDR1 is GTSNPN and CDR2 is SVGIG (reference sequence). V lost 2 bases and J lost 1, with 20 bases in between. CDR3 DNA sequence: TGTGCCTGGAGTACCACCGGGGGTCCCGCCTTAACTAATGAAAAACTGTTTTTT. Translating gives CAWSTTGGPALTNEKLFF.